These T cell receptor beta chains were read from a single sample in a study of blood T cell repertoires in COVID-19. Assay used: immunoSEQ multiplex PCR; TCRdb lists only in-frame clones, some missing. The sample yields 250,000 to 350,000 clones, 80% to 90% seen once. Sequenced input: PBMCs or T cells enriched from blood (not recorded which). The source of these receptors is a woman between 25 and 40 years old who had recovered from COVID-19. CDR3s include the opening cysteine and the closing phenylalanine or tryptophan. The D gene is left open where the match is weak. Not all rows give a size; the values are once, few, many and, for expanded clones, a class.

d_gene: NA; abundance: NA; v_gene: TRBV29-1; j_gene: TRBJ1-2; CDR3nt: TGCAGCGTACGTCTCCCAGGCCCCGACTACACCTTC; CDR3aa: CSVRLPGPDYTF
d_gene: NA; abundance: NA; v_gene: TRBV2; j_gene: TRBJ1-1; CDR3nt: TGTGCCAGCAGTGAAGAACAAGGCGGATCGCGAGCTTTCTTT; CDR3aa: CASSEEQGGSRAFF
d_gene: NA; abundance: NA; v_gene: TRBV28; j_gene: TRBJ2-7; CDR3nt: TGTGCCAGCAGTTTGGGCCAGGGTGGCGAACAGTACTTC; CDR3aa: CASSLGQGGEQYF
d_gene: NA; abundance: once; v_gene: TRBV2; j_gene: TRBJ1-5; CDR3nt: TGTGCCAGCAGACCTACCCTTGAACAGCCCCAGCATTTT; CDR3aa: CASRPTLEQPQHF
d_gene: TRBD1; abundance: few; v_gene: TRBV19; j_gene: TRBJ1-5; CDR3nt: TGTGCCAGTAGTTCTCCCGGGACAGGAGGAGGTCAGCCCCAGCATTTT; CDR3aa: CASSSPGTGGGQPQHF
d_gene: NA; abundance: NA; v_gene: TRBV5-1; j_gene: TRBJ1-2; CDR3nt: TGCGCCAGCAGCTTGCGTCAGCGGATAAATGGCTACACCTTC; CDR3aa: CASSLRQRINGYTF
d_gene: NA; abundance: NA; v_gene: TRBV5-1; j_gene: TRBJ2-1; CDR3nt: TGCGCCAGCAGCACCCAAACTAGTTCCAATGAGCAGTTCTTC; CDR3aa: CASSTQTSSNEQFF
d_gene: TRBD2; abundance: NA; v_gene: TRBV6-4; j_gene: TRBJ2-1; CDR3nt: TGTGCCAGCAGTGATTCTTCCCTAGCGGGGGGGATTGAGCAGTTCTTC; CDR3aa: CASSDSSLAGGIEQFF
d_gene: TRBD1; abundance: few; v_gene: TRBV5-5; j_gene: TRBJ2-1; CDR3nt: TGTGCCAGCAGCTTACAGGGGGCCTCTTACAATGAGCAGTTCTTC; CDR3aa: CASSLQGASYNEQFF
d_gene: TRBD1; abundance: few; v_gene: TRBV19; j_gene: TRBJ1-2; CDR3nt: TGTGCCAGTAGGACAGGGCCTAACTATGGCTACACCTTC; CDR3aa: CASRTGPNYGYTF
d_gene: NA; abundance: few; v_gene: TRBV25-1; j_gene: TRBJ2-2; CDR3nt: TGTGCCAGCAGTGAGTGGGGGGTTCAAGGGAACACCGGGGAGCTGTTTTTT; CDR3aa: CASSEWGVQGNTGELFF
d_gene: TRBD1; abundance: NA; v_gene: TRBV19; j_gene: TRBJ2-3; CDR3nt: TGTGCCACCTCCGGGACAGGGCATACAGATACGCAGTATTTT; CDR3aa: CATSGTGHTDTQYF
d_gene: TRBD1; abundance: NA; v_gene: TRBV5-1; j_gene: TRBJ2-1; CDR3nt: TGCGCCAGCAGCCCGGACAGGGAGGACAATGAGCAGTTCTTC; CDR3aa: CASSPDREDNEQFF
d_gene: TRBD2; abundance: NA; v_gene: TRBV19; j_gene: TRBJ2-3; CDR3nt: TGTGCCACCCAGGAGGGCGGGGGTAGGGATACGCAGTATTTT; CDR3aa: CATQEGGGRDTQYF
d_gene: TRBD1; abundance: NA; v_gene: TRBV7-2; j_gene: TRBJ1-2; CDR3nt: TGTGCCAGCAGCTTAGAGAGACAGGGTTCCTATAGCTACACCTTC; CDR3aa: CASSLERQGSYSYTF
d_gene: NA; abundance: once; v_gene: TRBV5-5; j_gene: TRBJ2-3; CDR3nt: TGTGCCAGCAGCGCGATGTCTGTCACAGATACGCAGTATTTT; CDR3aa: CASSAMSVTDTQYF
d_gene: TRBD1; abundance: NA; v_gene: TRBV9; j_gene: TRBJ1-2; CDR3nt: TGTGCCAGCAGCGTAGGTGGGACAGTCTATGGCTACACCTTC; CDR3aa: CASSVGGTVYGYTF
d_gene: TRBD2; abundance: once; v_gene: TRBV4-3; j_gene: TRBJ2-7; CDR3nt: TGCGCCAGCAGCCAAGGTTTCTCGGCGGGGGGAACCTACGAGCAGTACTTC; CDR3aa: CASSQGFSAGGTYEQYF